This T cell receptor beta chain was identified in a study of shared clonotypes between healthy human individuals. Germline loops: CDR1 PRHDT, CDR2 FYEKMQ (reference sequence). J was trimmed by 5 bases and V by 5 bases; bases with no gene match: 10. This CDR3 has 15 residues. CD45RO-negative, CCR7-positively selected cells formed the naive CD8 fraction, excluding terminally differentiated effector memory CD45RA+ cells. Only one count was recorded for this clone. The table came from immunoSEQ multiplex PCR; TCRdb's copy has only in-frame clones and leaves some out. The table has some 2 million clones, around 96% seen once; the top ten hold about 1.1%.

This chain links TRBV13 with TRBJ2-7; 9 positions agree with TRBD1. The clonotype was recovered from a man younger than 30 in good health. Sequencing was done on a sample of naive CD8+ T cells sorted from blood. The CDR3 DNA is TGTGCCAGCAGCCCTCCCAGGGGACAGGGAAACGAGCAGTACTTC. It is translated as CASSPPRGQGNEQYF.